This is a list of T cell receptor beta chains from one sample in a study of CD8+ T cells in alopecia areata. TCRdb's table, derived via immunoSEQ multiplex PCR, lists solely in-frame clones and lacks some. The sample records approximately 150,000 clones, 55% being singletons. The material sequenced was CD4+ T cells sorted from blood. The receptors were gathered from a human donor in good health. CDR3s include the opening cysteine and the closing phenylalanine or tryptophan. A D gene is named only where the DNA matches it firmly. Rows may omit the clone size; those that give it use once, few, many or a size class.

>TRBV5-6|13|TRBD1|NA|TRBJ2-7
TGTGCCAGCAGCTCACGACAGGGGGGCGAGCAGTACTTC
CASSSRQGGEQYF
>TRBV7-8|14|TRBD2|NA|TRBJ2-5
TGTGCCAGCAGCAAGGGACTAGACGGCGAGACCCAGTACTTC
CASSKGLDGETQYF
>TRBV10-2|11|NA|NA|TRBJ1-1
TGCGCCAGCACCAGGGGCACTGAAGCTTTCTTT
CASTRGTEAFF
>TRBV27|13|TRBD1|few|TRBJ2-5
TGTGCCAGCAGTACCGACAGGGAAGAGACCCAGTACTTC
CASSTDREETQYF
>TRBV2|12|NA|NA|TRBJ2-2
TGTGCCAGCAACGTCTACACCGGGGAGCTGTTTTTT
CASNVYTGELFF
>TRBV7-9|17|TRBD1|NA|TRBJ1-1
TGTGCCAGCAGCGCCCACTGGGACAGGAAGCGTTACACTGAAGCTTTCTTT
CASSAHWDRKRYTEAFF
>TRBV19|14|NA|few|TRBJ1-5
TGTGCCAGTACCACCGGACGGACCGGTCAGCCCCAGCATTTT
CASTTGRTGQPQHF
>TRBV28|11|NA|NA|TRBJ2-1
TGTGCCAGCACTCAGGGGCTGGGGCAGTTCTTC
CASTQGLGQFF
>TRBV23-1|13|NA|NA|TRBJ1-5
TGCGCCAGCAGTATTGGAGTTTGGCAGCCCCAGCATTTT
CASSIGVWQPQHF
>TRBV29-1|13|NA|NA|TRBJ2-2
TGCAGCGTTGACGGGGGAAACACCGGGGAGCTGTTTTTT
CSVDGGNTGELFF
>TRBV10-3|14|TRBD2|NA|TRBJ2-7
TGTGCCATCAGTGATGGAGGGAGGGCGGAGGAGCAGTACTTC
CAISDGGRAEEQYF
>TRBV7-9|15|TRBD1|NA|TRBJ1-2
TGTGCCAGCAGCTTAAAGGGACAGGACCTTTATGGCTACACCTTC
CASSLKGQDLYGYTF
>TRBV4-1|16|TRBD2|NA|TRBJ2-1
TGCGCCAGCAGCCCGCGACTAGCGGGACCTGGCTATGAGCAGTTCTTC
CASSPRLAGPGYEQFF
>TRBV7-9|18|NA|NA|TRBJ2-1
TGTGCCAGCAGCCCCAGGATTAGCAGGGGCCGGGGGGAGAATGAGCAGTTCTTC
CASSPRISRGRGENEQFF
>TRBV6-5|13|NA|NA|TRBJ2-2
TGTGCCTCGAGGGGGGGCCTTACCGGGGAGCTGTTTTTT
CASRGGLTGELFF
>TRBV7-9|13|TRBD1|NA|TRBJ1-2
TGTGCCAGCAGCTATCTACAGGGGGATGGCTACACCTTC
CASSYLQGDGYTF
>TRBV30|12|NA|NA|TRBJ1-1
TGTGCCTGGAGTCTAGGTCCGGGGAAAGCTTTCTTT
CAWSLGPGKAFF
>TRBV10-1|12|NA|NA|TRBJ2-7
TGCGCCAGCAGCCGTGACAGTTACGAGCAGTACTTC
CASSRDSYEQYF
>TRBV29-1|14|NA|NA|TRBJ2-2
TGCAGCGTTGAAGGGACCGCGAACACCGGGGAGCTGTTTTTT
CSVEGTANTGELFF
>TRBV30|12|NA|NA|TRBJ2-1
TGTGCCTGGAGTTCGGTTTCCAATGAGCAGTTCTTC
CAWSSVSNEQFF
>TRBV6-6|15|NA|NA|TRBJ1-3
TGTGCCAGCAGTTACGTACGACAGGATGGAAACACCATATATTTT
CASSYVRQDGNTIYF
>TRBV10-3|14|NA|NA|TRBJ1-1
TGTGCCATCAGTGGGGGGGGACAGAACACTGAAGCTTTCTTT
CAISGGGQNTEAFF
>TRBV27|14|TRBD1|once|TRBJ2-3
TGTGCCAGCAGTTCCGGACAGGGCACAGATACGCAGTATTTT
CASSSGQGTDTQYF
>TRBV18|17|TRBD2|NA|TRBJ2-1
TGTGCCAGCTCACCCCTTCTGCTAGCGGGGCACTACAATGAGCAGTTCTTC
CASSPLLLAGHYNEQFF
>TRBV7-2|14|NA|NA|TRBJ2-6
TGTGCCAGCAGCTTACCCCGTGGGGCCAACGTCCTGACTTTC
CASSLPRGANVLTF
>TRBV5-1|15|TRBD2|NA|TRBJ2-3
TGCGCCAGCAGCTTGGAGACTAGCGGGGCAGATACGCAGTATTTT
CASSLETSGADTQYF
>TRBV7-2|13|NA|NA|TRBJ1-5
TGTGCCAGCAGCTCTACAGGGACACAGCCCCAGCATTTT
CASSSTGTQPQHF
>TRBV30|15|NA|NA|TRBJ2-2
TGTGCCTGGAACATGAGGTTCGGTAACACCGGGGAGCTGTTTTTT
CAWNMRFGNTGELFF
>TRBV2|13|NA|NA|TRBJ2-7
TGTGCCACCAGCCCGTCGAGCTCCTACGAGCAGTACTTC
CATSPSSSYEQYF
>TRBV27|16|TRBD2|once|TRBJ2-7
TGTGCCAGCAGTTCCCCGACGCGGGAGCCGAGAAACGAGCAGTACTTC
CASSSPTREPRNEQYF
>TRBV6-5|12|NA|NA|TRBJ2-5
TGTGCCGCGGGGGCAGGGACAGAGACCCAGTACTTC
CAAGAGTETQYF
>TRBV30|13|TRBD2|NA|TRBJ2-1
TGTGCCTTTCTAGCGGGAGTCGGGAATGAGCAGTTCTTC
CAFLAGVGNEQFF
>TRBV2|14|TRBD2|few|TRBJ2-5
TGTGCCAGCAGTGATAACAGCGGGGGGACGTCCCAGTACTTC
CASSDNSGGTSQYF
>TRBV19|15|NA|few|TRBJ2-3
TGTGCCAGTAGTACACAGGGAGGGGGACGACATACGCAGTATTTT
CASSTQGGGRHTQYF
>TRBV29-1|16|TRBD1|NA|TRBJ1-2
TGCAGCGTTGATGGGGACAGGGAAATTGTCAACTATGGCTACACCTTC
CSVDGDREIVNYGYTF
>TRBV23-1|10|NA|few|TRBJ2-1
TGCGCCCAACTAGAGCGGGAGCAGTTCTTC
CAQLEREQFF
>TRBV19|13|TRBD2|NA|TRBJ2-1
TGTGCCAGTAGTCCAAGAAGCGGGGCGGAGCAGTTCTTC
CASSPRSGAEQFF
>TRBV29-1|16|TRBD2|few|TRBJ2-5
TGCAGCGTTGGGGGCTTCAGGGAGGGCCACGTGGGGGCCCAGTACTTC
CSVGGFREGHVGAQYF
>TRBV5-4|16|TRBD2|NA|TRBJ2-3
TGTGCCAGCAGCTTGTTGACTAGCGGGAGCACAGATACGCAGTATTTT
CASSLLTSGSTDTQYF
>TRBV29-1|13|NA|NA|TRBJ2-7
TGCAGCGTCCTCCGGGCCGCGGGACCCGAGCAGTACTTC
CSVLRAAGPEQYF
>TRBV29-1|13|TRBD1|few|TRBJ1-2
TGCAGCGCTTTTTCGACAGGGGACCATGGCTACACCTTC
CSAFSTGDHGYTF
>TRBV14|14|NA|few|TRBJ2-2
TGTGCCAGCAGCCAACGGAGGAACACCGGGGAGCTGTTTTTT
CASSQRRNTGELFF
>TRBV21-1|12|NA|few|TRBJ2-5
TGTGCCAGCCAGGGACTACATAGGACCCAGTACTTC
CASQGLHRTQYF
>TRBV11-3|14|TRBD2|few|TRBJ2-3
TGTGCCAGCACACCGGGACTAGTAACAGATACGCAGTATTTT
CASTPGLVTDTQYF
>TRBV5-1|15|NA|few|TRBJ2-2
TGCGCCAGCAGCCCGGCAGGAAGAAACACCGGGGAGCTGTTTTTT
CASSPAGRNTGELFF
>TRBV2|15|NA|NA|TRBJ1-5
TGTGCCAGCAGTGCGAGGGGGGCGCTGGGGGAGTCCCAGCATTTT
CASSARGALGESQHF